This T cell receptor (beta chain) is from a study of OX40 agonist ivuxolimab in advanced cancers. Study-level information: Averaging roughly 60 years in age, with a range of roughly 23 to 85, the cohort was around 85% male. Among those treated, three patients had partial responses, one with hepatocellular carcinoma and two with cutaneous melanoma. Anti-PD-1, anti-PD-L1 or anti-CTLA-4 therapy given earlier was allowed, and approximately 43% had some.

This clone showed up just a few times. Profiling relied on immunoSEQ multiplex PCR, and the TCRdb table lists in-frame clones only, not all of them. The sample includes about 72,000 clones, roughly 87% of them seen just once. Autoimmune disease history or systemic immunosuppression barred patients. Trimming took 0 bases from V and 3 from J, leaving 9 bases between them. This CDR3 contains 14 residues. The V gene's germline CDR1 is SGHRS and CDR2 YFSETQ. The chain uses TRBV5-1 and TRBJ1-1; unclear D gene. Source: CD4+ or CD8+ T cells sorted from blood, taken in a trial of the OX40 agonist ivuxolimab. The sequence was collected from an adult with an advanced solid tumor such as melanoma, head and neck, liver or kidney cancer. CDR3 coding DNA: TGCGCCAGCAGCTTGGAAGACATTGACACTGAAGCTTTCTTT. Translated: CASSLEDIDTEAFF.